These T cell receptor beta chains were read from a single sample in a study of early T cells in non-severe SARS-CoV-2 infection. MiXCR was run by TCRdb on the 5' RACE reads, yielding one entry per CDR3 protein. Of some 29,000 distinct CDR3 sequences listed, around 5% are singletons. Material for sequencing was whole blood. The receptors originated from an adult who was a healthcare worker with PCR-confirmed SARS-CoV-2 infection or an uninfected control (not recorded which). Both conserved end residues are part of each CDR3. The D gene is left open where the match is weak. Size tells how often a clone was seen (once, few, many) or the class of an expanded clone, and some rows leave it out.

>TRBJ2-3|many|TRBD1|TRBV7-6
CASSLWTGGATDTQYF
TGTGCCAGCAGCTTATGGACAGGGGGCGCGACAGATACGCAGTATTTT
>TRBJ2-6|many|-|TRBV14
CASSTTGTGANVLTF
TGTGCCAGCAGCACGACCGGTACTGGGGCCAACGTCCTGACTTTC
>TRBJ2-3|many|TRBD2|TRBV27
CASSSTSPSTDTQYF
TGTGCCAGCAGTTCGACTAGCCCTAGCACAGATACGCAGTATTTT
>TRBJ2-1|many|TRBD2|TRBV6-1
CASSDPSSGGSYNEQFF
TGTGCCAGCAGTGATCCGAGTAGCGGGGGATCCTACAATGAGCAGTTCTTC
>TRBJ1-2|few|-|TRBV7-9
CASSLLGREPYGYTF
TGTGCCAGCAGCTTATTAGGCAGAGAGCCCTATGGCTACACCTTC
>TRBJ2-3|many|TRBD2|TRBV27
CASSLEGPRGADTQYF
TGTGCCAGCAGTTTAGAGGGTCCCCGGGGGGCAGATACGCAGTATTTT
>TRBJ2-1|medium-sized|-|TRBV20-1
CSAPLANSYNEQFF
TGCAGTGCCCCTCTAGCGAACTCCTACAATGAGCAGTTCTTC
>TRBJ1-4|many|-|TRBV7-2
CASSRRPGATNEKLFF
TGTGCCAGCAGCCGTAGACCCGGTGCAACTAATGAAAAACTGTTTTTT
>TRBJ2-1|many|-|TRBV2
CASSEEVGPPHNEQFF
TGTGCCAGCAGTGAAGAAGTGGGGCCACCCCACAATGAGCAGTTCTTC
>TRBJ2-7|many|TRBD2|TRBV11-2
CASSHSYSGRAHEQYF
TGTGCCAGCAGCCATTCATATAGCGGGAGGGCGCACGAGCAGTACTTC
>TRBJ2-1|many|-|TRBV29-1
CSVEGGAREQFF
TGCAGCGTTGAAGGGGGGGCGCGTGAGCAGTTCTTC
>TRBJ2-1|many|TRBD2|TRBV28
CASSLGSGRMSSYNEQFF
TGTGCCAGCAGTTTGGGCAGCGGGAGAATGAGCTCCTACAATGAGCAGTTCTTC
>TRBJ2-7|many|-|TRBV2
CASSEAIRSYEQYF
TGTGCCAGCAGTGAGGCGATACGATCCTACGAGCAGTACTTC
>TRBJ1-2|many|-|TRBV25-1
CASSEGVRSYGYTF
TGTGCCAGCAGTGAAGGGGTACGGAGCTATGGCTACACCTTC
>TRBJ2-5|medium-sized|-|TRBV5-6
CASSLAAAQETQYF
TGTGCCAGCAGCTTGGCGGCGGCGCAAGAGACCCAGTACTTC
>TRBJ1-2|many|TRBD1|TRBV27
CASSLAGTGIYGYTF
TGTGCCAGCAGTTTGGCAGGGACAGGGATCTATGGCTACACCTTC
>TRBJ2-5|many|-|TRBV5-6
CASSLAETQYF
TGTGCCAGCAGCTTGGCCGAGACCCAGTACTTC
>TRBJ1-5|few|TRBD1|TRBV6-2/TRBV6-3
CASSQGSGTGGNQPQHF
TGTGCCAGCAGTCAAGGGTCCGGGACAGGTGGCAATCAGCCCCAGCATTTT
>TRBJ2-5|few|-|TRBV20-1
CSAWPVGRGGQETQYF
TGCAGTGCATGGCCAGTTGGAAGGGGGGGGCAAGAGACCCAGTACTTC
>TRBJ2-5|many|TRBD2|TRBV5-1
CASRRSGLAQETQYF
TGCGCCAGCAGAAGATCCGGACTAGCCCAAGAGACCCAGTACTTC
>TRBJ2-7|many|TRBD2|TRBV12-3/TRBV12-4
CASSFSGTTYEQYF
TGTGCCAGCAGTTTTAGCGGGACCACCTACGAGCAGTACTTC
>TRBJ1-2|many|TRBD1|TRBV20-1
CSAEDRPANYGYTF
TGCAGTGCTGAGGACAGGCCAGCTAACTATGGCTACACCTTC
>TRBJ1-1|-|-|TRBV11-1
CASSFVKDTEAFF
TGTGCCAGCAGCTTCGTTAAGGACACTGAAGCTTTCTTT
>TRBJ1-1|medium-sized|-|TRBV29-1
CSGKQGMDTEAFF
TGCAGCGGAAAGCAGGGCATGGACACTGAAGCTTTCTTT
>TRBJ1-1|many|TRBD1|TRBV12-5
CASGLGQGELEAFF
TGTGCTAGTGGTTTAGGACAGGGCGAACTTGAAGCTTTCTTT
>TRBJ1-1|many|TRBD1|TRBV19
CASSIAGQGIRAFF
TGTGCCAGTAGTATCGCGGGACAGGGCATAAGAGCTTTCTTT
>TRBJ2-3|many|-|TRBV27
CASSPGHRLNTDTQYF
TGTGCCAGCAGCCCGGGCCACCGATTAAACACAGATACGCAGTATTTT
>TRBJ1-3|many|-|TRBV9
CASSVGYRPPIYF
TGTGCCAGCAGCGTAGGATATAGGCCTCCCATATATTTT
>TRBJ2-1|many|-|TRBV19
CASTGYNEQFF
TGTGCCAGTACGGGATACAATGAGCAGTTCTTC
>TRBJ2-3|many|-|TRBV7-6
CASSLAGLQSTDTQYF
TGTGCCAGCAGCTTAGCGGGACTCCAAAGCACAGATACGCAGTATTTT
>TRBJ2-7|many|-|TRBV29-1
CSVQGPGLREQYF
TGCAGCGTTCAGGGGCCAGGCTTAAGGGAGCAGTACTTC
>TRBJ2-2|many|-|TRBV4-3
CASSLFFSTTNTGELFF
TGCGCCAGCAGCCTTTTTTTTTCGACAACGAACACCGGGGAGCTGTTTTTT
>TRBJ2-7|many|TRBD1|TRBV28
CASSFKGAEQYF
TGTGCCAGCAGTTTTAAGGGGGCCGAGCAGTACTTC
>TRBJ2-3|-|TRBD2|TRBV2
CASTRSPSGRADTQYF
TGTGCCAGCACTCGGTCGCCTAGCGGGAGGGCAGATACGCAGTATTTT
>TRBJ2-7|many|-|TRBV5-1
CASSLRVSYEQYF
TGCGCCAGCAGCTTGAGAGTCTCCTACGAGCAGTACTTC
>TRBJ1-5|many|-|TRBV10-3
CAISESLAGAGNQPQHF
TGTGCCATCAGTGAGTCGCTGGCAGGGGCTGGGAATCAGCCCCAGCATTTT
>TRBJ2-5|few|TRBD2|TRBV20-1
CSLPGRGSQETQYF
TGCAGTCTTCCCGGGAGGGGTTCCCAAGAGACCCAGTACTTC
>TRBJ1-2|few|-|TRBV7-2
CASSFEVIKGVYGYTF
TGTGCCAGCAGCTTCGAAGTAATTAAGGGGGTTTATGGCTACACCTTC
>TRBJ2-1|few|TRBD2|TRBV19
CASTEPGLAHYEQFF
TGTGCCAGTACTGAACCGGGACTAGCCCACTATGAGCAGTTCTTC
>TRBJ2-3|-|-|TRBV21-1
CASSNKTSGRRTDTQYF
TGTGCCAGCAGCAATAAGACTAGCGGGAGGAGAACAGATACGCAGTATTTT
>TRBJ2-7|many|-|TRBV6-2/TRBV6-3
CASSKGMYEQYF
TGTGCCAGCAGTAAAGGGATGTACGAGCAGTACTTC
>TRBJ1-2|many|TRBD1|TRBV5-5
CASSLVGQGSYGYTF
TGTGCCAGCAGCTTGGTGGGACAGGGGAGTTATGGCTACACCTTC
>TRBJ2-1|many|-|TRBV9
CASSRGGEQFF
TGTGCCAGCTCCCGCGGCGGCGAGCAGTTCTTC
>TRBJ2-7|few|-|TRBV3-1
CASSLTLRRGSYEQYF
TGTGCCAGCAGCCTAACCTTGAGGAGGGGGTCCTACGAGCAGTACTTC
>TRBJ2-3|many|-|TRBV1
CTSSQEVAGGTDTQYF
-
>TRBJ2-1|medium-sized|-|TRBV11-3
CASSFGSTSYNEQFF
TGTGCCAGCAGCTTTGGGTCTACCTCCTACAATGAGCAGTTCTTC
>TRBJ2-7|many|TRBD2|TRBV5-1
CASSLSGGSGEQYF
TGCGCCAGCAGCTTGTCGGGAGGGTCTGGGGAGCAGTACTTC
>TRBJ2-7|many|-|TRBV21-1
CASSKAHRQEYEQYF
TGTGCCAGCAGCAAAGCTCATCGTCAGGAATACGAGCAGTACTTC